Below, 4 T cell receptor beta chains from the same sample are listed, as sequenced in a study of T-cell memory formation after mild COVID-19. TCRdb processed the 5' RACE reads anew with MiXCR; each CDR3 protein has one entry. The sample lists approximately 340,000 distinct CDR3 sequences, about an eighth seen once, with roughly 23% in the top ten. The sequenced sample was PBMCs or a T cell subset sorted from them (not recorded which). The source of these receptors is a man between 18 and 29 years old who had mild COVID-19 (a few samples of this study predate the infection). Cell type and time point are not known.

This clonotype was counted a few times. The chain has TRBV7-3 and TRBJ2-3; D possibly corresponds to TRBD1 (5 bases). CDR1 and CDR2 from the germline V gene are SGHTA and FQGTGA. The CDR3 has 13 residues. V lost 0 bases and J 5 bases, leaving 6 bases between the germline ends. Here the CDR3 reads CASSLTRGDTQYF. The CDR3 DNA follows: TGTGCCAGCAGCTTAACTAGGGGAGATACGCAGTATTTT.

This clonotype came up a few times. The chain combines TRBV28 with TRBJ2-7; the D is unclear. Trimming shortened V by 6 bases and J by 4 bases, and 13 bases separated the two germline ends. The germline V gene has CDR1 MDHEN and CDR2 SYDVKM. This CDR3 contains 13 residues. In DNA, the CDR3 is TGTGCCAGCAGCTTACTCCCGGGTTACGAGCAGTACTTC. Translated: CASSLLPGYEQYF.

This clonotype showed up just a few times. The rearrangement links TRBV12-3 or TRBV12-4 to TRBJ2-3; D gene unclear. The CDR3 covers 14 residues. Trimming removed 6 bases from V and 0 bases from J, with 10 bases in between. In nucleotides, the CDR3 is TGTGCCAGCAGGCAGACCGTTAGCACAGATACGCAGTATTTT. It translates to CASRQTVSTDTQYF.

This clonotype was observed a few times. One end of the junction is discordant with germline, which a read error may explain. V and J are TRBV4-2 and TRBJ2-3; 7 bases agree with TRBD2. The V gene's germline CDR1 is LGHNA and CDR2 YNFKEQ. CDR3 length: 16 residues. The CDR3, as DNA: TGCGCCAGCAGCCATGTTCTAGCGGCTAGCACAGATACGCAGTATTTT. Translation gives CASSHVLAASTDTQYF.